The rows below give T cell receptor beta chains drawn from one sample of a study of cytomegalovirus exposure and HLA in healthy donors. TCRdb keeps only in-frame clones here, not all; method: immunoSEQ multiplex PCR. Altogether about 220,000 clones are present, 75% to 90% being singletons, with the ten largest covering approximately 0.71%. The sample comprised PBMCs. These TCRs come from a boy aged 2 to 10 in good health and CMV-seronegative. The CDR3 runs from the conserved cysteine through the conserved F or W. Fields, in order: D gene, clone size, V gene, J gene, CDR3 protein, CDR3 DNA. A D gene is named only where the DNA matches it firmly. Not every row has a clone size; where given, it reads once, few, many or a size class.

>-|-|TRBV10-1|TRBJ1-2
CASSNTSADLNYGYTF
TGCGCCAGCAGTAACACCTCCGCGGATCTCAACTATGGCTACACCTTC
>TRBD2|once|TRBV25-1|TRBJ2-1
CASSARTSGHNEQFF
TGTGCCAGCAGTGCCAGGACTAGCGGGCACAATGAGCAGTTCTTC
>-|-|TRBV30|TRBJ1-6
CAWSVMRSPLHF
TGTGCCTGGAGTGTAATGCGTTCACCCCTCCACTTT
>TRBD1|once|TRBV7-8|TRBJ2-7
CASSPPTLEGAHEQYF
TGTGCCAGCAGCCCACCCACATTAGAGGGGGCCCACGAGCAGTACTTC
>TRBD1|-|TRBV7-8|TRBJ2-7
CASSSATGSAYEQYF
TGTGCCAGCAGCTCCGCGACAGGGAGCGCCTACGAGCAGTACTTC
>-|-|TRBV19|TRBJ2-7
CASSILGWPEQYF
TGTGCCAGTAGTATCCTAGGTTGGCCCGAGCAGTACTTC
>-|-|TRBV7-9|TRBJ2-1
CASSLGGNYNEQFF
TGTGCCAGCAGCTTGGGCGGGAACTACAATGAGCAGTTCTTC
>-|-|TRBV6-4|TRBJ2-1
CASSDSRNREQFF
TGTGCCAGCAGTGACTCGAGAAACAGGGAGCAGTTCTTC
>-|-|TRBV19|TRBJ1-1
CASSNTMNTEAFF
TGTGCCAGTAGTAACACAATGAACACTGAAGCTTTCTTT
>-|-|TRBV5-6|TRBJ2-7
CASSLTGEQYF
TGTGCCAGCAGCTTGACAGGCGAGCAGTACTTC
>-|-|TRBV7-9|TRBJ2-7
CASTPRGRSYEQYF
TGTGCCAGCACCCCACGTGGCAGATCCTACGAGCAGTACTTC
>TRBD1|-|TRBV2|TRBJ1-2
CASSEGTGFYGYTF
TGTGCCAGCAGTGAAGGGACAGGCTTCTATGGCTACACCTTC
>-|-|TRBV11-1|TRBJ2-7
CASRSSTESSYEQYF
TGTGCCAGCAGGTCCTCGACAGAATCCTCCTACGAGCAGTACTTC
>TRBD2|-|TRBV7-9|TRBJ2-5
CASRTGGRGETQYF
TGTGCCAGCAGGACCGGAGGGCGGGGGGAGACCCAGTACTTC
>TRBD1|few|TRBV5-4|TRBJ1-2
CASSLWTGGHGYTF
TGTGCCAGCAGCTTGTGGACAGGGGGCCATGGCTACACCTTC
>TRBD1|-|TRBV5-1|TRBJ1-1
CASSPGQGGTEAFF
TGCGCCAGCAGCCCCGGACAGGGTGGCACTGAAGCTTTCTTT
>-|-|TRBV30|TRBJ1-6
CAWTLLQGRESPLHF
TGTGCCTGGACCCTATTACAGGGAAGGGAATCACCCCTCCACTTT
>TRBD2|-|TRBV12-5|TRBJ2-7
CASGRGGKWAGRAIHEQYF
TGTGCTAGTGGCCGGGGGGGAAAGTGGGCCGGGAGGGCCATCCACGAGCAGTACTTC
>TRBD2|-|TRBV9|TRBJ2-3
CASSVASGSGDTQYF
TGTGCCAGCAGCGTGGCTAGCGGGAGCGGAGATACGCAGTATTTT
>-|-|TRBV12-2|TRBJ2-5
CASRCKTSGPVETQYF
TGTGCAAGTCGCTGCAAAACTAGCGGGCCTGTGGAGACCCAGTACTTC
>TRBD2|-|TRBV2|TRBJ2-7
CASTDPSGRAPYEQYF
TGTGCCAGCACCGACCCTAGCGGGAGGGCTCCCTACGAGCAGTACTTC
>TRBD2|-|TRBV6-5|TRBJ2-2
CASSPTSVTEELFF
TGTGCCAGCAGCCCAACTAGCGTGACCGAGGAGCTGTTTTTT
>-|-|TRBV5-4|TRBJ2-3
CASSFLSTDTQYF
TGTGCCAGCAGCTTCTTAAGCACAGATACGCAGTATTTT
>TRBD1|-|TRBV2|TRBJ2-2
CASSSGTDYTGELFF
TGTGCCAGCAGTTCCGGGACAGATTACACCGGGGAGCTGTTTTTT